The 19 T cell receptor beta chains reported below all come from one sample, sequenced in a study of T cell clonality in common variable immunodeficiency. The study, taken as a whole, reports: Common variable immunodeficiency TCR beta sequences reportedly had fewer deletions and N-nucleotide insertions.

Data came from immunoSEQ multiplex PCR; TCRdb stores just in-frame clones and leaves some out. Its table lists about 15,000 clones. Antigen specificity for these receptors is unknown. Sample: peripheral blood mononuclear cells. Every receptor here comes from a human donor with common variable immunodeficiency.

The DNA read from the CDR3 is TGCAGTGCAAAAGTTCGGACAGGGGGGAATCAGCCC. Its translation is CSAKVRTGGNQP. The whole CDR3 is CSAKVRTGGNQPQHF. This chain connects TRBV20-1 to TRBJ1-5, with 10 bases fitting TRBD1. The read terminates 3 residues before the CDR3 end, so the remaining end is supplied by the germline J gene. Germline-derived CDR1 and CDR2 are DFQATT and SNEGSKA (reference sequence). Losses at the gene ends were 6 bases for V and 4 bases for J; bases not matched to a gene: 9. This CDR3 comprises 15 residues.

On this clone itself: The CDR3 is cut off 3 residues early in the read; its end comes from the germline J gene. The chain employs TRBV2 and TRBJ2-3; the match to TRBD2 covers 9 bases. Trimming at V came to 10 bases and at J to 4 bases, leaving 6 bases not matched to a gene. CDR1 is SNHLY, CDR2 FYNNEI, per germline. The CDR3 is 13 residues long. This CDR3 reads CATRAGGADTQYF. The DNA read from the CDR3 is TGTGCCACCCGAGCGGGAGGTGCAGATACG.

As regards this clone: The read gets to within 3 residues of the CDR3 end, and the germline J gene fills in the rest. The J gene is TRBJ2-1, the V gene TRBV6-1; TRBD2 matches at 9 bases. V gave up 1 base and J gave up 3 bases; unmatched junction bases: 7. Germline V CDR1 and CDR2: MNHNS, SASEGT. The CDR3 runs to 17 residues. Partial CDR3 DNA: TGTGCCAGCAGTGAAGTAACAAGCGGGGGGATCTACAATGAG. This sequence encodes CASSEVTSGGIYNE. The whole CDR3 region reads CASSEVTSGGIYNEQFF.

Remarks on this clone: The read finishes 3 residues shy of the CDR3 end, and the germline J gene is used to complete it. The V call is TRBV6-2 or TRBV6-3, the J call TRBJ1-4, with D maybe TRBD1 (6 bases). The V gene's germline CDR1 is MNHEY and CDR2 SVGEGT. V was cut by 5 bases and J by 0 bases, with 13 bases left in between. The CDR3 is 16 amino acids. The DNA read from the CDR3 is TGTGCCAGCAGTGGGGACTACAGGGCAACTAATGAAAAA. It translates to CASSGDYRATNEK. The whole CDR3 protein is CASSGDYRATNEKLFF.

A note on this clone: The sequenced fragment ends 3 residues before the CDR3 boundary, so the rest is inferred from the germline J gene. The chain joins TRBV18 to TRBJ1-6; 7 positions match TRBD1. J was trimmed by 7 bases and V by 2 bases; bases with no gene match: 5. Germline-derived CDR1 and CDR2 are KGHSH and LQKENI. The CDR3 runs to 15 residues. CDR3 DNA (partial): TGTGCCAGCTCACCAGAGACAGGGTGGAATTCACCC. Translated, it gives CASSPETGWNSP. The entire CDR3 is CASSPETGWNSPLHF.

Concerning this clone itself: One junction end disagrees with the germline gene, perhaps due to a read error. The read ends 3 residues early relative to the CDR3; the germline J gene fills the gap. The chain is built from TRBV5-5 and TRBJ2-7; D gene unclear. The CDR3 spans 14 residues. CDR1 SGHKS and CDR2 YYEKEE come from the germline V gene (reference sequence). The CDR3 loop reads CASSLVSASYEQYF. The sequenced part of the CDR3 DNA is TGTGCCAGCAGTTTGGTATCAGCGTCCTACGAG.

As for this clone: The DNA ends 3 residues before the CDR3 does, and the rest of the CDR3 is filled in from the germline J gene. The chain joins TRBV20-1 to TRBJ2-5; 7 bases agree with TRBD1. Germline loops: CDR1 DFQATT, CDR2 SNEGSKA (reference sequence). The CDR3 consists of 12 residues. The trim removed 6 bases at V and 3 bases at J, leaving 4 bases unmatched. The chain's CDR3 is CSAQGREETQYF. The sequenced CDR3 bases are TGCAGTGCACAGGGGCGTGAAGAGACC.

The DNA read from the CDR3 is TGTGCCAGCTCACCTACAGGGCCCACGGGAAACTATGGC. This codes for CASSPTGPTGNYG. The entire CDR3 reads CASSPTGPTGNYGYTF. The chain combines TRBV18 with TRBJ1-2; D is perhaps TRBD1 (6 bases). The read terminates 3 residues ahead of where the CDR3 ends, so the germline J gene completes it. The V end was cut by 3 bases, the J end by 2 bases, with 16 bases between. Germline loops: CDR1 KGHSH, CDR2 LQKENI. The CDR3 spans 16 residues.

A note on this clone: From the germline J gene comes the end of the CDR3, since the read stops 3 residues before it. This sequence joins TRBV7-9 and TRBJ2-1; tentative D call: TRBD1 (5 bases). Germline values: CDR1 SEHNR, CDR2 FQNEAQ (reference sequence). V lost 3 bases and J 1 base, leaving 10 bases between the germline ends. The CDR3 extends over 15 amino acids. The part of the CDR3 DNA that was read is TGTGCCAGCAGCTTTGGGGCGGTATCCTACAATGAG. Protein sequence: CASSFGAVSYNE. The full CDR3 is CASSFGAVSYNEQFF.

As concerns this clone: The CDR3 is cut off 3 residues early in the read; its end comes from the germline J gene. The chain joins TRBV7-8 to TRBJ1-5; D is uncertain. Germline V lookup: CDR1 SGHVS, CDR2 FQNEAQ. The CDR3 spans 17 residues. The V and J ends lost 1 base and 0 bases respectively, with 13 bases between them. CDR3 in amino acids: CASSLDSGFYSNQPQHF. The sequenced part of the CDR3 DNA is TGTGCCAGCAGCTTAGATTCAGGATTTTATAGCAATCAGCCC.

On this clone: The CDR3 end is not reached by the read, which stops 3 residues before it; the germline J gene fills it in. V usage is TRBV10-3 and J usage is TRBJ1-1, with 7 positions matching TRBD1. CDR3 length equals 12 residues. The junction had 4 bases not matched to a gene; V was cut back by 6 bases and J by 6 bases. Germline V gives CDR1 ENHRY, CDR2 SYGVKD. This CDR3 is CAIRGQSAEAFF. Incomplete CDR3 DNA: TGTGCCATCAGGGGACAGTCGGCTGAA.

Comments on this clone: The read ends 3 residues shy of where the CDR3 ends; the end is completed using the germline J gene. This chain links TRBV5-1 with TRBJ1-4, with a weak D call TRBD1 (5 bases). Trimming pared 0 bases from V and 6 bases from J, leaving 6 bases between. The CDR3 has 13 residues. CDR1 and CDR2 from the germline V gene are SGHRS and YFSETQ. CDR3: CASSLATDEKLFF. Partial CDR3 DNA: TGCGCCAGCAGCTTGGCGACAGATGAAAAA.

The CDR3 DNA, read in part, is TGTGCCAGTAGTATGGGGGGGTCCTACAATGAG. This encodes CASSMGGSYNE. The whole CDR3 is CASSMGGSYNEQFF. The chain joins TRBV19 to TRBJ2-1; TRBD2 agrees at 7 bases. The read finishes 3 residues shy of the CDR3 end, and the germline J gene is used to complete it. From germline, CDR1 is LNHDA and CDR2 SQIVND (reference sequence). V was pared by 3 bases and J by 1 base, with 0 bases of the junction left unmatched. The CDR3 has 14 amino acids.

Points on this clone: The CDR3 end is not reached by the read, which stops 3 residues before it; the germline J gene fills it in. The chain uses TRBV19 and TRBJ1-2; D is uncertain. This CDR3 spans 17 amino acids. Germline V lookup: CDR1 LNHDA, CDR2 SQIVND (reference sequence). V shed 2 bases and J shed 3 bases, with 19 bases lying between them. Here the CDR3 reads CASSIKSKGLSYYGYTF. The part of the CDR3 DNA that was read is TGTGCCAGTAGTATAAAATCGAAGGGCCTTTCTTACTATGGC.

The CDR3 region is CASTDRAGYTF. CDR3 DNA (partial): TGTGCCAGCACCGACAGGGCTGGC. The V call is TRBV6-2 or TRBV6-3, the J call TRBJ1-2; 7 nucleotides line up with TRBD1. The read terminates 3 residues ahead of where the CDR3 ends, so the germline J gene completes it. The CDR3 sequence is 11 residues long. Germline loops: CDR1 MNHEY, CDR2 SVGEGT. J was trimmed by 7 bases and V by 7 bases; bases with no gene match: 3.

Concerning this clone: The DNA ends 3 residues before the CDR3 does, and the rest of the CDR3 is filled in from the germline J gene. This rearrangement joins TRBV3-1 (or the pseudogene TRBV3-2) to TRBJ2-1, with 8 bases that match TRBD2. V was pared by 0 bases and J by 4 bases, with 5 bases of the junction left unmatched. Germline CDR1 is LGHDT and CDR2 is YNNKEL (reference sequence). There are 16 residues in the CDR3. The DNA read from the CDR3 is TGTGCCAGCAGCCAAGATACTAGCGGTGATTACAATGAG. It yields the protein CASSQDTSGDYNE. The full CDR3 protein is CASSQDTSGDYNEQFF.

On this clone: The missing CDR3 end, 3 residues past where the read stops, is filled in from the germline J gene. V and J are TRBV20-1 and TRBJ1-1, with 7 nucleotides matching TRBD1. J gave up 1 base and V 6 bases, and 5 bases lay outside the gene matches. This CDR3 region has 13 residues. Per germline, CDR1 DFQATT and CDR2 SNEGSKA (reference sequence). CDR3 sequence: CSALTGANTEAFF. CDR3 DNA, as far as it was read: TGCAGTGCCCTAACAGGGGCGAACACTGAA.

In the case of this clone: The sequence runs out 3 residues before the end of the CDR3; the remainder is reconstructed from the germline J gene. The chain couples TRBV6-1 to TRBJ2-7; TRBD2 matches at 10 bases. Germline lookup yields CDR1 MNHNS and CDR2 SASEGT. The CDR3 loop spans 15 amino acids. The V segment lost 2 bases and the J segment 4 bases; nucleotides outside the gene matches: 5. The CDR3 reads CASSERPSGSYEQYF. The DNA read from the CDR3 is TGTGCCAGCAGTGAAAGGCCTAGCGGGAGTTACGAG.

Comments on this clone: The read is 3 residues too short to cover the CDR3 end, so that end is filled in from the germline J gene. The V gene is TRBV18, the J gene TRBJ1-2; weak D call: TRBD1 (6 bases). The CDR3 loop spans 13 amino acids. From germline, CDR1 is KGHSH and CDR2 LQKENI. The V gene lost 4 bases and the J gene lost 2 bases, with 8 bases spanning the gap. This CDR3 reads CASSRTGNYGYTF. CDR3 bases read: TGTGCCAGCTCACGAACAGGGAACTATGGC.